One and the same sample provided the 20 T cell receptor beta chains below, sequenced in a study of shared clonotypes between healthy human individuals. Some clones are missing from TCRdb's copy, which holds only in-frame ones; the method was immunoSEQ multiplex PCR. The sample contains approximately 1.9 million clones, around 93% of which appear only once. The naive CD8 population came from CD45RO-negative cells selected for CCR7, without terminally differentiated effector memory CD45RA+ cells. The sequenced sample consisted of naive CD8+ T cells from PBMCs. These receptors all come from a man younger than 35 in good health. Some clones in this sample may be carry-over from other donors' samples.

This chain links TRBV7-9 with TRBJ2-2, with D maybe TRBD2 (6 bases). V was shortened by 1 base and J by 2 bases, with 14 bases between the two germline ends. CDR3 length equals 17 residues. Per germline, CDR1 SEHNR and CDR2 FQNEAQ (reference sequence). CDR3 sequence: CASSLGFRGTNTGELFF. Here the CDR3 DNA reads TGTGCCAGCAGCTTAGGTTTTCGGGGGACTAACACCGGGGAGCTGTTTTTT.

The V gene is TRBV19, the J gene TRBJ2-2, with 14 bases that match TRBD2. Germline CDR1 reads LNHDA; CDR2 reads SQIVND (reference sequence). V was pared by 10 bases and J by 8 bases, with 9 bases of the junction left unmatched. CDR3 length: 15 residues. CDR3 sequence: CATETSGRASGELFF. CDR3 bases: TGTGCCACCGAGACTAGCGGGAGGGCCTCGGGGGAGCTGTTTTTT. The full variable domain, completed using reference TRBV19 and TRBJ2-2, is DGGITQSPKYLFRKEGQNVTLSCEQNLNHDAMYWYRQDPGQGLRLIYYSQIVNDFQKGDIAEGYSVSREKKESFPLTVTSAQKNPTAFYLCATETSGRASGELFFGEGSRLTVL.

As DNA, the CDR3 is TGTGCCAGCAGTGATCCCTTGGACAGTAGTAATGAAAAACTGTTTTTT. Translation: CASSDPLDSSNEKLFF. The chain is built from TRBV6-1 and TRBJ1-4; D possibly corresponds to TRBD1 (6 bases). The length of the CDR3 is 16 residues. Looked up from germline, CDR1 is MNHNS and CDR2 is SASEGT. The V and J ends lost 3 bases and 4 bases respectively, with 15 bases between them.

This clone was counted between two and nine times. The V call is TRBV25-1, the J call TRBJ2-2; maybe TRBD2 (6 bases). CDR3 length: 14 amino acids. Trimming removed 6 bases at V and 7 bases at J, with 15 bases between. Looked up from germline, CDR1 is MGHDK and CDR2 is SYGVNS. Here the CDR3 reads CASSGLRASGELFF. The CDR3 DNA is TGTGCCAGCAGCGGACTACGGGCGAGCGGGGAGCTGTTTTTT.

The J gene is TRBJ2-1, the V gene TRBV7-8; 7 bases fit TRBD2. V lost 5 bases to trimming and J lost 5 bases; unmatched junction nucleotides: 9. CDR3 length: 15 residues. Looked up from germline, CDR1 is SGHVS and CDR2 is FQNEAQ. In DNA, the CDR3 is TGTGCCAGCAGCCCGCGAGTGAGCGGGGACAATGAGCAGTTCTTC. Protein sequence: CASSPRVSGDNEQFF. The full variable domain, completed using reference TRBV7-8 and TRBJ2-1, is GAGVSQSPRYKVAKRGQDVALRCDPISGHVSLFWYQQALGQGPEFLTYFQNEAQLDKSGLPSDRFFAERPEGSVSTLKIQRTQQEDSAVYLCASSPRVSGDNEQFFGPGTRLTVL.

J is TRBJ2-1 and V is TRBV28; unclear D gene. Trimming stripped 4 bases from V and 6 bases from J, with 13 bases between. CDR3 length: 14 amino acids. Germline V gene data show CDR1 as MDHEN and CDR2 as SYDVKM. The CDR3 loop is CASSYPSGANEQFF. The CDR3 nucleotides are TGTGCCAGCAGTTACCCCTCCGGTGCCAATGAGCAGTTCTTC.

Comments on this clone: The sample contains more than one DNA sequence encoding this CDR3. The chain couples TRBV7-6 to TRBJ2-2, with D possibly matching TRBD1 (6 bases). This CDR3 is 15 amino acids long. Deletions cut 5 bases from V and 1 base from J, with 11 bases between. Germline V CDR1 and CDR2: SGHVS, FNYEAQ. The CDR3 spells CASSPGQLNTGELFF. The CDR3 nucleotides are TGTGCCAGCAGCCCAGGACAGCTGAACACCGGGGAGCTGTTTTTT.

The genes are TRBV7-9 and TRBJ2-3; weak D call: TRBD2 (6 bases). Germline CDR1 and CDR2: SEHNR and FQNEAQ (reference sequence). The V gene lost 5 bases and the J gene lost 2 bases, with 17 bases spanning the gap. The CDR3 is made up of 16 amino acids. CDR3: CASSPRTGAHTDTQYF. CDR3 coding DNA: TGTGCCAGCAGCCCCCGGACGGGAGCCCACACAGATACGCAGTATTTT.

V usage is TRBV5-1 and J usage is TRBJ2-3, with D maybe TRBD2 (5 bases). The CDR3 covers 14 residues. Germline V gene data show CDR1 as SGHRS and CDR2 as YFSETQ. The V gene lost 6 bases and the J gene lost 4 bases, with 15 bases spanning the gap. CDR3 protein: CASTNSRGSDTQYF. In DNA form, the CDR3 reads TGCGCCAGCACGAACTCCCGGGGATCAGATACGCAGTATTTT.

The chain uses TRBV6-1 and TRBJ1-5, with D perhaps TRBD1 (5 bases). Germline CDR1 is MNHNS and CDR2 is SASEGT. Trimming left V 7 bases short and J 2 bases short, with 9 bases between. The CDR3 is made up of 13 amino acids. In DNA, the CDR3 is TGTGCCAGCACACAAGGGGGCAATCAGCCCCAGCATTTT. It yields the protein CASTQGGNQPQHF.

The V gene is TRBV7-9, the J gene TRBJ1-1; D remains unclear. The CDR3 runs 14 residues. CDR1 is SEHNR, CDR2 FQNEAQ, per germline (reference sequence). The germline V and J ends were trimmed by 6 bases and 1 base, with 12 bases remaining between them. The CDR3 sequence: CASRKADSNTEAFF. The CDR3 nucleotides are TGTGCCAGCAGGAAGGCGGACTCGAACACTGAAGCTTTCTTT.

J is TRBJ1-1 and V is TRBV7-9; D is perhaps TRBD1 (6 bases). The CDR3 is made up of 14 amino acids. Germline assignment: CDR1 SEHNR and CDR2 FQNEAQ (reference sequence). Trimming pared 11 bases from V and 7 bases from J, leaving 23 bases between. The CDR3 DNA sequence: TGTGCCGGACAGTTCGGACGGGGGGATAATGAAGCTTTCTTT. It encodes CAGQFGRGDNEAFF.

This CDR3 reads CASSLTAGQLNGYTF. CDR3 coding DNA: TGTGCCAGCAGCTTAACCGCAGGACAGTTAAATGGCTACACCTTC. The genes are TRBV7-8 and TRBJ1-2, with D possibly matching TRBD1 (6 bases). This CDR3 is built from 15 residues. Trimming left V 2 bases short and J 6 bases short, with 16 bases between. The germline CDR1 and CDR2 sequences are SGHVS and FQNEAQ.

The chain recombines TRBV2 with TRBJ2-3; possible D gene TRBD1, 5 bases. From germline, CDR1 is SNHLY and CDR2 FYNNEI. The length of the CDR3 is 13 residues. V lost 7 bases, J lost 5 bases, and 13 bases lay in between. Here the CDR3 DNA reads TGTGCCAGCACTGCCAGGGCCGAAGATACGCAGTATTTT. This translates into CASTARAEDTQYF.

This chain uses TRBV5-1 with TRBJ2-5; D not resolved. This CDR3 is built from 16 residues. Between the trimmed V and J ends, which lost 3 bases and 0 bases, there was a span of 15 bases. CDR1 is SGHRS, CDR2 YFSETQ, per germline. The CDR3 protein is CASSWALGVNQETQYF. The CDR3 coding sequence is TGCGCCAGCAGCTGGGCCCTTGGAGTGAACCAAGAGACCCAGTACTTC.

This chain joins TRBV6-6 and TRBJ1-1, with no clear D. The CDR3 contains 14 residues. V dropped 6 bases and J dropped 0 bases, with 11 bases sitting between them. The V gene's germline CDR1 is MNHNY and CDR2 SVGAGI (reference sequence). CDR3 loop: CASSQLQMNTEAFF. CDR3 coding DNA: TGTGCCAGCAGCCAGCTTCAGATGAACACTGAAGCTTTCTTT.

The chain carries TRBV6-5 and TRBJ2-7; a weak D match, TRBD2 (6 bases). The germline V gene has CDR1 MNHEY and CDR2 SVGAGI. The V gene lost 5 bases and the J gene lost 4 bases, with 15 bases spanning the gap. The CDR3 totals 14 residues. The CDR3 loop reads CASSTTRAGYEQYF. CDR3 coding DNA: TGTGCCAGCAGTACCACTAGGGCGGGGTACGAGCAGTACTTC.

The rearrangement joins TRBV7-6 to TRBJ1-2, with a tentative D call TRBD1 (5 bases). The CDR3 is 16 amino acids. CDR1 and CDR2 from the germline V gene are SGHVS and FNYEAQ. Between the trimmed V and J ends, which lost 0 bases and 7 bases, there was a span of 18 bases. The CDR3 here is CASSLAEARDGVGYTF. The CDR3 DNA reads as TGTGCCAGCAGCTTAGCGGAGGCCAGGGATGGGGTTGGCTACACCTTC.

The chain carries TRBV5-1 and TRBJ2-1, with TRBD1 matching over 8 bases. CDR1 is SGHRS and CDR2 is YFSETQ in the germline V gene. The CDR3 contains 15 residues. After removal of 5 bases from V and 6 bases from J, the junction contained 10 bases not matched to a gene. CDR3 sequence (DNA): TGCGCCAGCAGTCCCGGGACAGGTCCGGGCAATGAGCAGTTCTTC. Its translation is CASSPGTGPGNEQFF. The entire variable domain, with the rest obtained from reference TRBV5-1 and TRBJ2-1, is as follows: KAGVTQTPRYLIKTRGQQVTLSCSPISGHRSVSWYQQTPGQGLQFLFEYFSETQRNKGNFPGRFSGRQFSNSRSEMNVSTLELGDSALYLCASSPGTGPGNEQFFGPGTRLTVL.

V gene TRBV19 combines with J gene TRBJ1-2; 9 bases are shared with TRBD1. Germline V gene lookup returns CDR1 LNHDA and CDR2 SQIVND (reference sequence). The V and J ends lost 4 bases and 10 bases, in that order; junction bases with no gene match: 7. The CDR3 extends over 13 amino acids. The CDR3 DNA follows: TGTGCCAGTAGTAACGGGACAGGGTTTGACTACACCTTC. Its translation is CASSNGTGFDYTF.